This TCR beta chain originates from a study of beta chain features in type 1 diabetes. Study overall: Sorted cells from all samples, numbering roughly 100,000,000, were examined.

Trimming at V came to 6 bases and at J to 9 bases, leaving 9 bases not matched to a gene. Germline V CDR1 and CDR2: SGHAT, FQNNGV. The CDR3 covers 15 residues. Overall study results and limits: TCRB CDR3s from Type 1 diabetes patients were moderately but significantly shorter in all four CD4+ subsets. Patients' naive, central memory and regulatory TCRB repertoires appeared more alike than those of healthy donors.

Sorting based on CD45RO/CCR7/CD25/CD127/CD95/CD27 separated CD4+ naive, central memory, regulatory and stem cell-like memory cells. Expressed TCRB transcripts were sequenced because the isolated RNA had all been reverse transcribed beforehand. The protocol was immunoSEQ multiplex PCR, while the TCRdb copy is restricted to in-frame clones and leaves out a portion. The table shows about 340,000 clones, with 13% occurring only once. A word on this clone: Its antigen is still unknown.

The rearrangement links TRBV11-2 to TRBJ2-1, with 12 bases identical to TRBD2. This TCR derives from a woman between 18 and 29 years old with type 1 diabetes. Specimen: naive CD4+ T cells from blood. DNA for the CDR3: TGTGCCAGCAGTTGGGCGGGGGGACTAGCGGGTGAGCAGTTCTTC. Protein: CASSWAGGLAGEQFF.